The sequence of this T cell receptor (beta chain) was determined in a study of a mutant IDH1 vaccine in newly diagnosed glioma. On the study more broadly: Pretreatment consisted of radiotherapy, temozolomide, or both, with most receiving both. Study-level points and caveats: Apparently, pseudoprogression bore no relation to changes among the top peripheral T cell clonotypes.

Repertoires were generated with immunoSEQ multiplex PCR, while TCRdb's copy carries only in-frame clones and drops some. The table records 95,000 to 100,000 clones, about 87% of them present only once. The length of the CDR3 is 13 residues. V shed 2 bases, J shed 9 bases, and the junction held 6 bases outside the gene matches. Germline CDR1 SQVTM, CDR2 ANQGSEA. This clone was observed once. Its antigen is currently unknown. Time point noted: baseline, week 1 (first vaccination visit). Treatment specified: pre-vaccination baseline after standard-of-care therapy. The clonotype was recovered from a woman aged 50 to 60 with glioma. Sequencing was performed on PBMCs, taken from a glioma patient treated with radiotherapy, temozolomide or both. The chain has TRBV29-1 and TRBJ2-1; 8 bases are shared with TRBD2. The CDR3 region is CSVEIIAGTEQFF. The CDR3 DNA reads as TGCAGCGTTGAAATCATAGCGGGAACTGAGCAGTTCTTC.